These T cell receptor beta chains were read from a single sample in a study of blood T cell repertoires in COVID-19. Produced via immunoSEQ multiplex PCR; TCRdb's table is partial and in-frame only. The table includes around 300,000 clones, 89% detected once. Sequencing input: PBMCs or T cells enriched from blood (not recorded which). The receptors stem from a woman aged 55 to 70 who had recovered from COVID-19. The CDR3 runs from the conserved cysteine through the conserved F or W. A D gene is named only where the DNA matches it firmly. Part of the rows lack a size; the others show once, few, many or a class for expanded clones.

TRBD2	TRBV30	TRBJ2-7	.	CAWSGPSGRDPLEQYF	TGTGCCTGGAGTGGCCCTAGCGGGAGGGACCCACTTGAGCAGTACTTC
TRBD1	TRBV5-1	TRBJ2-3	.	CASSFPGQDLTDTQYF	TGCGCCAGCAGCTTTCCGGGACAGGATTTGACAGATACGCAGTATTTT
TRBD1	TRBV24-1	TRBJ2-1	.	CATSNLRAGGSNEQFF	TGTGCCACCAGTAACTTGAGGGCAGGGGGTTCCAATGAGCAGTTCTTC
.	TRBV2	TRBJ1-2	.	CASREEGYTF	TGTGCCAGCAGGGAGGAAGGCTACACCTTC
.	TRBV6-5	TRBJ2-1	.	CASSYDGMAADEQFF	TGTGCCAGCAGTTACGACGGGATGGCGGCGGATGAGCAGTTCTTC
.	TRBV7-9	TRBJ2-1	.	CASSRIGRESFYEQFF	TGTGCCAGCAGCCGGATCGGACGGGAGTCTTTTTATGAGCAGTTCTTC
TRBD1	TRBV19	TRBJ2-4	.	CASSYRGPDIQYF	TGTGCCAGTAGTTACAGGGGGCCGGACATTCAGTACTTC
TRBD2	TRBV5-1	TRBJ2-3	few	CASSLNRGGRLSTDTQYF	TGCGCCAGCAGCTTGAATCGGGGGGGCCGACTGAGCACAGATACGCAGTATTTT
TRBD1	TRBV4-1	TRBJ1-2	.	CASSTGGVSYGYTF	TGCGCCAGCAGCACAGGGGGCGTAAGCTATGGCTACACCTTC
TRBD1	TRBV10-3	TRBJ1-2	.	CAIKGTGMMTGYTF	TGTGCCATCAAGGGGACAGGGATGATGACGGGCTACACCTTC
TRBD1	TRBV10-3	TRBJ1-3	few	CAIGGATGNTIYF	TGTGCCATAGGGGGCGCAACTGGAAACACCATATATTTT
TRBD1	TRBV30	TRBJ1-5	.	CAWSAGTGGVQPQHF	TGTGCCTGGAGTGCCGGGACAGGGGGTGTCCAGCCCCAGCATTTT
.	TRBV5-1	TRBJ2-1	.	CASRADNEQFF	TGCGCCAGCAGGGCCGACAATGAGCAGTTCTTC
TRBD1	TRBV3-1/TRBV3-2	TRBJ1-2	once	CASSQTRQGYGYTF	TGTGCCAGCAGCCAAACGAGACAGGGGTATGGCTACACCTTC
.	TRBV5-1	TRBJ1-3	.	CASREALSGNTIYF	TGCGCCAGCCGGGAGGCCTTGTCTGGAAACACCATATATTTT
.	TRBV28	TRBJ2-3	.	CASRRQTDTQYF	TGTGCCAGCAGGAGGCAGACAGATACGCAGTATTTT
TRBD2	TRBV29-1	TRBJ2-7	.	CSVSGGGYEQYF	TGCAGCGTTTCCGGGGGGGGGTACGAGCAGTACTTC
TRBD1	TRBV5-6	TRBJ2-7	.	CASSGTGRGYEQYF	TGTGCCAGCAGCGGGACAGGCCGGGGATACGAGCAGTACTTC
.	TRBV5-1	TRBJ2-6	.	CASSFGGGGANVLTF	TGCGCCAGCAGCTTTGGGGGAGGTGGGGCCAACGTCCTGACTTTC
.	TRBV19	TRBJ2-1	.	CASSILGFPSYNEQFF	TGTGCCAGTAGTATACTGGGCTTCCCCTCCTACAATGAGCAGTTCTTC
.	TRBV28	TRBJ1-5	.	CASSPPPGSNQPQHF	TGTGCCAGCAGTCCCCCCCCGGGAAGCAATCAGCCCCAGCATTTT
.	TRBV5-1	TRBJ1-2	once	CASSSGKELRF	TGCGCCAGCAGTTCGGGGAAGGAGTTGAGATTC
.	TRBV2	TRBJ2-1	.	CASSRDSSYNEQFF	TGTGCCAGCAGCCGGGATTCTTCCTACAATGAGCAGTTCTTC